These 17 T cell receptor beta chains came from one sample sequenced in a study of blood T cell repertoires in COVID-19. The table came from immunoSEQ multiplex PCR; TCRdb's copy has only in-frame clones and leaves some out. The table records fewer than 250,000 clones, around 90% of them present only once. The source material was peripheral blood. All receptors come from a man aged 25-45 years with COVID-19, enrolled during active disease.

The rearrangement joins TRBV6-6 to TRBJ2-1; 8 nucleotides line up with TRBD2. This CDR3 region has 12 residues. The ends lost 6 bases at V and 5 bases at J; junction bases unmatched: 0. Germline V CDR1 and CDR2: MNHNY, SVGAGI (reference sequence). The CDR3 protein is CASRRGDNEQFF. CDR3 bases: TGTGCCAGCAGGCGGGGGGACAATGAGCAGTTCTTC.

This clone was counted once. V is TRBV6-5 and J is TRBJ2-7, with D tentatively TRBD2 (6 bases). The CDR3 is made up of 15 amino acids. Germline V gene data show CDR1 as MNHEY and CDR2 as SVGAGI. Trimming stripped 0 bases from V and 2 bases from J, with 11 bases between. CDR3 DNA sequence: TGTGCCAGCAGTTACTCGGGACTCGAAACCTACGAGCAGTACTTC. This sequence encodes CASSYSGLETYEQYF.

The J gene is TRBJ1-6, the V gene TRBV5-1, with D unclear. The CDR3 has 14 residues. The germline CDR1 and CDR2 sequences are SGHRS and YFSETQ. V was trimmed by 0 bases and J by 6 bases, leaving 7 bases between them. The CDR3 DNA sequence: TGCGCCAGCAGCTTGGGGCCGCTTAATTCACCCCTCCACTTT. It yields the protein CASSLGPLNSPLHF.

This clone has a single count. The rearrangement links TRBV7-7 to TRBJ2-1; the match to TRBD2 covers 14 bases. Germline trimming cut 5 bases from V and 6 bases from J; bases unmatched to any gene: 3. CDR1 and CDR2 (germline): SSHAT, FNYEAQ (reference sequence). CDR3 length equals 15 residues. In DNA form, the CDR3 reads TGTGCCAGCAGCCCCGGACTAGCGGGGGGCAATGAGCAGTTCTTC. This gives the protein CASSPGLAGGNEQFF.

This chain uses TRBV5-1 with TRBJ2-3; TRBD1 matches at 10 bases. Germline loops: CDR1 SGHRS, CDR2 YFSETQ. The CDR3 extends over 15 amino acids. J gave up 5 bases and V 3 bases, and 6 bases lay outside the gene matches. The DNA for the CDR3 is TGCGCCAGCAGCTGGGGACAGGGGTCAAGAGATACGCAGTATTTT. Amino acid sequence: CASSWGQGSRDTQYF.

This clone was recorded once. This sequence joins TRBV12-3 or TRBV12-4 and TRBJ1-5; D is unclear. The CDR3 loop spans 13 amino acids. With 2 bases removed from V and 4 bases from J, the gap between germline ends came to 6 bases. In nucleotides, the CDR3 is TGTGCCAGCAGTTTAAAGGAGAATCAGCCCCAGCATTTT. It codes for CASSLKENQPQHF.

The V and J genes are TRBV6-5 and TRBJ2-2; tentative D call: TRBD2 (6 bases). Germline V CDR1 and CDR2: MNHEY, SVGAGI. The length of the CDR3 is 15 residues. Trimming removed 6 bases at V and 1 base at J, with 12 bases between. CDR3 region: CASSRGSLNTGELFF. The CDR3 nucleotides are TGTGCCAGCAGCCGGGGGTCATTGAACACCGGGGAGCTGTTTTTT.

The genes are TRBV19 and TRBJ2-7; D is possibly TRBD1 (6 bases). Germline loops: CDR1 LNHDA, CDR2 SQIVND (reference sequence). V lost 4 bases to trimming and J lost 2 bases, with 9 bases between them. The CDR3 totals 13 residues. The DNA for the CDR3 is TGTGCCAGTAGTAATCAGGGGACCTACGAGCAGTACTTC. Translated: CASSNQGTYEQYF.

The V call is TRBV7-9, the J call TRBJ2-1, with 8 nucleotides matching TRBD2. CDR1 and CDR2 (germline): SEHNR, FQNEAQ (reference sequence). This CDR3 has 15 amino acids. J gave up 7 bases and V 6 bases, and 11 bases lay outside the gene matches. The CDR3 sequence is CASRSQPAGVNEQFF. CDR3 nucleotides: TGTGCCAGCAGGAGCCAGCCAGCGGGGGTAAATGAGCAGTTCTTC.

The CDR3 reads CASSLERTAPNEKLFF. The CDR3 nucleotides read TGCGCCAGCAGCTTGGAACGGACAGCCCCTAATGAAAAACTGTTTTTT. The genes are TRBV5-1 and TRBJ1-4, with TRBD1 as a possible D gene (6 bases). The CDR3 runs 16 residues. V was trimmed by 0 bases and J by 3 bases, leaving 12 bases between them. CDR1 and CDR2 from the germline V gene are SGHRS and YFSETQ.

This chain links TRBV6-1 with TRBJ1-3; D possibly corresponds to TRBD1 (6 bases). With 3 bases removed from V and 0 bases from J, the gap between germline ends came to 9 bases. CDR3 length equals 15 residues. CDR1 MNHNS and CDR2 SASEGT come from the germline V gene. CDR3 nucleotides: TGTGCCAGCAGTGACGAGGACAGCTCTGGAAACACCATATATTTT. Translated: CASSDEDSSGNTIYF.

The chain carries TRBV5-5 and TRBJ1-2; 8 bases are a match to TRBD1. Per germline, CDR1 SGHKS and CDR2 YYEKEE (reference sequence). V lost 3 bases, J lost 6 bases, and 10 bases stayed unmatched. CDR3 size: 15 residues. CDR3 sequence: CASSSSGGAENGYTF. CDR3 sequence (DNA): TGTGCCAGCAGCTCTTCAGGGGGCGCGGAGAATGGCTACACCTTC.

V gene TRBV6-5 combines with J gene TRBJ1-1; the D is unclear. Germline lookup yields CDR1 MNHEY and CDR2 SVGAGI. V lost 6 bases and J lost 0, with 8 bases in between. The CDR3 spans 13 residues. In nucleotides, the CDR3 is TGTGCCAGCAGCCGTATAGTGAACACTGAAGCTTTCTTT. Protein sequence: CASSRIVNTEAFF.

The V call is TRBV10-2, the J call TRBJ1-2; 7 bases align to TRBD1. Trimming removed 0 bases from V and 1 base from J; junction bases left unmatched: 2. The CDR3 covers 15 residues. CDR1 is WSHSY, CDR2 SAAADI, per germline. The CDR3 loop reads CASSESGTDNYGYTF. In DNA form, the CDR3 reads TGCGCCAGCAGTGAGTCCGGGACAGATAACTATGGCTACACCTTC.

The chain uses TRBV25-1 and TRBJ1-6; perhaps TRBD1 as D (5 bases). The ends were cut back, 3 bases at V and 7 bases at J, with 7 bases in the middle. Per germline, CDR1 MGHDK and CDR2 SYGVNS. The length of the CDR3 is 13 residues. This chain's CDR3 is CASSEEGNSPLHF. Written as DNA, the CDR3 is TGTGCCAGCAGTGAGGAGGGGAATTCACCCCTCCACTTT. Together with reference TRBV25-1 and TRBJ1-6, the CDR3 gives the full variable domain: EADIYQTPRYLVIGTGKKITLECSQTMGHDKMYWYQQDPGMELHLIHYSYGVNSTEKGDLSSESTVSRIRTEHFPLTLESARPSHTSQYLCASSEEGNSPLHFGNGTRLTVT.

The chain couples TRBV6-5 to TRBJ2-5, with a possible D match to TRBD2 (6 bases). This CDR3 spans 15 amino acids. The germline V and J ends were trimmed by 4 bases and 5 bases, with 17 bases remaining between them. Germline V gene lookup returns CDR1 MNHEY and CDR2 SVGAGI. The CDR3 nucleotides are TGTGCCAGCAGTTCCCGACCGGACTACACGGAGACCCAGTACTTC. Its protein product is CASSSRPDYTETQYF.

V and J are TRBV6-5 and TRBJ1-2; 8 nucleotides line up with TRBD1. The CDR3 covers 13 residues. Germline values: CDR1 MNHEY, CDR2 SVGAGI. The J segment lost 7 bases and the V segment lost 2 bases, leaving 3 bases of the junction unmatched. CDR3 region: CASSYQGAGGYTF. CDR3 coding DNA: TGTGCCAGCAGTTACCAGGGGGCAGGTGGCTACACCTTC.